Listed below are T cell receptor beta chains from one sample, sequenced in a study of shared clonotypes between healthy human individuals. Profiled with immunoSEQ multiplex PCR; TCRdb holds only in-frame clones, not every one. This table holds over a million clones, 95% to 97% found once. Sequencing was done on a sample of naive CD4+ T cells sorted from blood. The receptors stem from a man aged 30 to 39 in good health. Both conserved end residues are part of each CDR3. Fields, in order: V gene, J gene, D gene, CDR3 protein, CDR3 DNA. D genes are given only for firm matches.

v_gene: TRBV7-6
j_gene: TRBJ2-1
d_gene: TRBD1
CDR3aa: CASSSLTGGGEQFF
CDR3nt: TGTGCCAGCAGCAGCTTGACAGGGGGCGGTGAGCAGTTCTTC

v_gene: TRBV9
j_gene: TRBJ2-1
d_gene: NA
CDR3aa: CASSPLGSWSGHEQFF
CDR3nt: TGTGCCAGCAGCCCCCTTGGGAGCTGGAGCGGGCATGAGCAGTTCTTC

v_gene: TRBV6-4
j_gene: TRBJ2-1
d_gene: NA
CDR3aa: CASSDLGQSYNEQFF
CDR3nt: TGTGCCAGCAGTGACTTAGGACAATCCTACAATGAGCAGTTCTTC

v_gene: TRBV6-1
j_gene: TRBJ1-2
d_gene: NA
CDR3aa: CASSEGQTYYGYTF
CDR3nt: TGTGCCAGCAGTGAAGGGCAGACTTACTATGGCTACACCTTC

v_gene: TRBV5-1
j_gene: TRBJ1-5
d_gene: NA
CDR3aa: CASSLGEVSNQPQHF
CDR3nt: TGCGCCAGCAGCTTGGGGGAGGTAAGCAATCAGCCCCAGCATTTT

v_gene: TRBV13
j_gene: TRBJ2-3
d_gene: NA
CDR3aa: CASSPRGWGTDTQYF
CDR3nt: TGTGCCAGCAGCCCCCGGGGGTGGGGGACAGATACGCAGTATTTT

v_gene: TRBV9
j_gene: TRBJ2-7
d_gene: NA
CDR3aa: CASSVRDMGPDEQYF
CDR3nt: TGTGCCAGCAGCGTAAGGGACATGGGGCCGGACGAGCAGTACTTC

v_gene: TRBV5-1
j_gene: TRBJ2-3
d_gene: NA
CDR3aa: CASSLAGLTINTQYF
CDR3nt: TGCGCCAGCAGCTTGGCCGGACTAACCATAAATACGCAGTATTTT

v_gene: TRBV2
j_gene: TRBJ2-5
d_gene: NA
CDR3aa: CASSEGVRETQYF
CDR3nt: TGTGCCAGCAGTGAAGGGGTAAGAGAGACCCAGTACTTC

v_gene: TRBV9
j_gene: TRBJ1-1
d_gene: NA
CDR3aa: CASSETGEGTEAFF
CDR3nt: TGTGCCAGCAGCGAGACTGGGGAGGGGACTGAAGCTTTCTTT

v_gene: TRBV7-9
j_gene: TRBJ1-4
d_gene: TRBD1
CDR3aa: CASSFTGDRGLRTNEKLFF
CDR3nt: TGTGCCAGCAGCTTTACCGGGGACAGGGGGCTTCGAACTAATGAAAAACTGTTTTTT

v_gene: TRBV7-2
j_gene: TRBJ2-2
d_gene: NA
CDR3aa: CASSLAGKRNGELFF
CDR3nt: TGTGCCAGCAGCTTAGCGGGCAAAAGGAACGGGGAGCTGTTTTTT

v_gene: TRBV7-9
j_gene: TRBJ2-1
d_gene: NA
CDR3aa: CASRATYEGLF
CDR3nt: TGTGCCAGCAGGGCGACCTACGAGGGGCTCTTC

v_gene: TRBV15
j_gene: TRBJ1-5
d_gene: NA
CDR3aa: CATSRERAAYSNQPQHF
CDR3nt: TGTGCCACCAGCAGAGAAAGGGCAGCTTATAGCAATCAGCCCCAGCATTTT

v_gene: TRBV11-2
j_gene: TRBJ2-7
d_gene: TRBD2
CDR3aa: CASSAQAGVIPAEQYF
CDR3nt: TGTGCCAGCAGCGCCCAAGCGGGGGTCATCCCTGCCGAGCAGTACTTC

v_gene: TRBV6-5
j_gene: TRBJ1-2
d_gene: NA
CDR3aa: CASSYSGARGYTF
CDR3nt: TGTGCCAGCAGTTATTCAGGGGCGCGTGGCTACACCTTC